Presented here are 20 T cell receptor beta chains from one specimen sequenced in a study of T cell repertoires in cytomegalovirus infection. Their target antigens are unknown. TCRdb itself ran the reads through MiXCR, one entry per CDR3 protein. Altogether some 590,000 distinct CDR3 sequences are present, 40% being singletons, with the ten largest covering more than 40%. Sequenced here: cultured PBMCs, sampled from culture after CMV antigen stimulation. The receptors come from a human donor in good health (CMV status not recorded). Some clones in this sample may be carry-over from other donors' samples.

The sample holds one count of this clonotype. The chain couples TRBV14 to TRBJ2-1; TRBD1 matches 10 bases. The germline CDR1 and CDR2 sequences are SGHDN and FVKESK. V lost 2 bases, J lost 7 bases, and 11 bases stayed unmatched. The CDR3 extends over 17 amino acids. CDR3 bases: TGTGCCAGCAGCCAAAGAATAGTGGGACAGGGGATGAATGAGCAGTTCTTC. The encoded protein is CASSQRIVGQGMNEQFF. Full variable domain (remainder filled in from reference TRBV14 and TRBJ2-1): EAGVTQFPSHSVIEKGQTVTLRCDPISGHDNLYWYRRVMGKEIKFLLHFVKESKQDESGMPNNRFLAERTGGTYSTLKVQPAELEDSGVYFCASSQRIVGQGMNEQFFGPGTRLTVL.

The V gene is TRBV5-4, the J gene TRBJ2-5; 9 bases line up with TRBD2. The junction had 8 bases not matched to a gene; V was cut back by 0 bases and J by 5 bases. Germline V CDR1 and CDR2: SGHNT, YYREEE (reference sequence). This CDR3 is 16 amino acids long. CDR3 sequence: CASSLGGGGGSETQYF. The CDR3 DNA follows: TGTGCCAGCAGCTTGGGTGGCGGGGGGGGGAGTGAGACCCAGTACTTC. The entire variable domain, with the rest obtained from reference TRBV5-4 and TRBJ2-5, is as follows: ETGVTQSPTHLIKTRGQQVTLRCSSQSGHNTVSWYQQALGQGPQFIFQYYREEENGRGNFPPRFSGLQFPNYSSELNVNALELDDSALYLCASSLGGGGGSETQYFGPGTRLLVL.

The rearrangement links TRBV6-6 to TRBJ1-1; a possible D gene is TRBD1 (5 bases). V dropped 5 bases and J dropped 4 bases, with 17 bases sitting between them. Looked up from germline, CDR1 is MNHNY and CDR2 is SVGAGI (reference sequence). The CDR3 totals 15 residues. CDR3: CASSPTTTGPTEAFF. The CDR3 bases are TGTGCCAGCAGTCCCACGACAACGGGACCCACTGAAGCTTTCTTT.

This clonotype came up many times. The J gene is TRBJ2-5, the V gene TRBV7-2, with 8 nucleotides matching TRBD2. This CDR3 comprises 15 residues. V shed 1 base, J shed 5 bases, and the junction held 6 bases outside the gene matches. The germline V gene encodes CDR1 SGHTA and CDR2 FQGNSA. CDR3 sequence (DNA): TGTGCCAGCAGCTTAGTAGGGACTAGTGGGGAGACCCAGTACTTC. Translation gives CASSLVGTSGETQYF.

The rearrangement joins TRBV7-9 to TRBJ2-2; D might be TRBD1 (5 bases). The CDR3 has 14 amino acids. V lost 6 bases and J 4 bases, leaving 12 bases between the germline ends. Germline V gives CDR1 SEHNR, CDR2 FQNEAQ (reference sequence). The CDR3 region has the DNA TGTGCCAGCAGACGTAACCAGGGCACCGGGGAGCTGTTTTTT. Residues: CASRRNQGTGELFF. Drawing the rest from reference TRBV7-9 and TRBJ2-2, the complete variable domain is DTGVSQNPRHKITKRGQNVTFRCDPISEHNRLYWYRQTLGQGPEFLTYFQNEAQLEKSRLLSDRFSAERPKGSFSTLEIQRTEQGDSAMYLCASRRNQGTGELFFGEGSRLTVL.

This chain uses TRBV20-1 with TRBJ1-4; no clear D gene. Germline V gene sequence: CDR1 DFQATT, CDR2 SNEGSKA (reference sequence). The CDR3 spans 14 residues. Deletions cut 4 bases from V and 0 bases from J, with 9 bases between. CDR3 sequence: CSATDGTTNEKLFF. CDR3 bases: TGCAGTGCTACCGACGGAACAACTAATGAAAAACTGTTTTTT.

This clonotype appeared a few times. The genes are TRBV12-3 or TRBV12-4 and TRBJ1-1; D call uncertain. The V and J ends lost 2 bases and 1 base respectively, with 14 bases between them. The CDR3 consists of 16 residues. Written as DNA, the CDR3 is TGTGCCAGCAGTTTAATCGGACGGGATTCGAACACTGAAGCTTTCTTT. Protein product: CASSLIGRDSNTEAFF.

V usage is TRBV6-1 and J usage is TRBJ1-3; D is uncertain. Germline-derived CDR1 and CDR2 are MNHNS and SASEGT. This CDR3 region has 15 residues. The V end lost 2 bases, the J end lost 2 bases, and 10 bases lay between the germline ends. In nucleotides, the CDR3 is TGTGCCAGCAGTGAACAAGGTCTTACTGGAAACACCATATATTTT. It codes for CASSEQGLTGNTIYF.

This clonotype was recorded at least ten times. V gene TRBV7-9 combines with J gene TRBJ1-1, with a weak D call TRBD1 (6 bases). Per germline, CDR1 SEHNR and CDR2 FQNEAQ (reference sequence). The CDR3 totals 14 residues. Trimming pared 3 bases from V and 2 bases from J, leaving 10 bases between. CDR3 amino acids: CASSFGGLNTEAFF. The DNA of the CDR3 is TGTGCCAGCAGCTTTGGGGGGCTTAACACTGAAGCTTTCTTT.

This clonotype was counted only a few times. The chain is built from TRBV12-3 or TRBV12-4 and TRBJ1-5; 8 bases line up with TRBD1. This CDR3 has 15 amino acids. V gave up 7 bases and J gave up 2 bases; unmatched junction bases: 7. In nucleotides, the CDR3 is TGTGCCAGCAACGACAGGGGTTCGGGCAATCAGCCCCAGCATTTT. Translation: CASNDRGSGNQPQHF.

The V and J genes are TRBV29-1 and TRBJ2-7; no clear D. The germline V gene has CDR1 SQVTM and CDR2 ANQGSEA. Between the trimmed V and J ends, which lost 7 bases and 0 bases, there was a span of 7 bases. The CDR3 extends over 11 amino acids. The CDR3 nucleotides read TGCAGCGGAGGATTCTCCTACGAGCAGTACTTC. Its translation is CSGGFSYEQYF.

The table lists this clonotype with a few counts. The chain is built from TRBV6-1 and TRBJ2-7; 7 nucleotides agree with TRBD1. The CDR3 is 15 residues long. J was trimmed by 2 bases and V by 0 bases; bases with no gene match: 4. CDR1 is MNHNS and CDR2 is SASEGT in the germline V gene. The CDR3 DNA follows: TGTGCCAGCAGTGAAGCGTGGGACAGTCCCTACGAGCAGTACTTC. Its translation: CASSEAWDSPYEQYF.

This clonotype was observed a single time. The CDR3 here is CASSLDRGRSGAFF. CDR3 coding DNA: TGTGCCAGCAGCTTGGACAGGGGGCGGAGTGGTGCTTTCTTT. The rearrangement joins TRBV5-4 to TRBJ1-1; 9 nucleotides align to TRBD1. Germline assignment: CDR1 SGHNT and CDR2 YYREEE (reference sequence). V gave up 0 bases and J gave up 11 bases; unmatched junction bases: 8. The CDR3 spans 14 residues.

The chain joins TRBV9 to TRBJ2-7; no clear D. The CDR3 has 13 amino acids. V lost 3 bases and J 3 bases, leaving 10 bases between the germline ends. CDR1 SGDLS and CDR2 YYNGEE come from the germline V gene. CDR3 region: CASSGRAGYEQYF. CDR3 coding DNA: TGTGCCAGCAGCGGAAGAGCAGGCTACGAGCAGTACTTC.

The CDR3 spells CASSPKGGARGNTEAFF. Here the CDR3 DNA reads TGTGCCAGCAGCCCCAAGGGGGGGGCGCGAGGGAACACTGAAGCTTTCTTT. The V and J genes are TRBV4-2 and TRBJ1-1; maybe TRBD1 (6 bases). Germline V gene lookup returns CDR1 LGHNA and CDR2 YNFKEQ. This CDR3 spans 17 amino acids. Trimming removed 4 bases from V and 1 base from J, with 19 bases in between.

The rearrangement uses TRBV7-8 and TRBJ2-5; the D call may be TRBD1 or TRBD2 (5 bases each). CDR3 size: 12 residues. Germline-derived CDR1 and CDR2 are SGHVS and FQNEAQ. CDR3 protein: CASGGNQETQYF. In nucleotides, the CDR3 is TGTGCGTCTGGGGGAAATCAAGAGACCCAGTACTTC.

This clonotype appeared once. This chain joins TRBV2 and TRBJ1-4, with 7 bases matching TRBD1. CDR3 length: 17 residues. Germline-derived CDR1 and CDR2 are SNHLY and FYNNEI. The trim removed 4 bases at V and 0 bases at J, leaving 8 bases unmatched. The CDR3 sequence is CASSVPDRTSTNEKLFF. In DNA form, the CDR3 reads TGTGCCAGCAGTGTACCGGACAGGACCTCAACTAATGAAAAACTGTTTTTT.

This clonotype was observed many times. The CDR3 DNA follows: TGTGCCAGCAGCCCGGACCTGGTCGGGGAAGCTTTCTTT. Protein product: CASSPDLVGEAFF. The chain has TRBV7-8 and TRBJ1-1; D uncertain. CDR1 SGHVS and CDR2 FQNEAQ come from the germline V gene. V shed 5 bases and J shed 8 bases, with 15 bases lying between them. The CDR3 totals 13 residues.

The CDR3 loop is CASSFTGQGSDGYTF. CDR3 nucleotides: TGTGCCAGCAGCTTCACCGGACAGGGAAGCGATGGCTACACCTTC. This chain connects TRBV11-2 to TRBJ1-2; 8 nucleotides match TRBD1. The V segment lost 3 bases and the J segment 6 bases; nucleotides outside the gene matches: 9. CDR1 and CDR2 from the germline V gene are SGHAT and FQNNGV. The CDR3 runs to 15 residues.

This chain joins TRBV12-3 or TRBV12-4 and TRBJ2-3, with D possibly being TRBD1 (6 bases). The CDR3 runs to 14 residues. Trimming left V 4 bases short and J 6 bases short, with 14 bases between. The CDR3 coding sequence is TGTGCCAGCAGTTCAGGGGCCGGGGACGATACGCAGTATTTT. The encoded protein is CASSSGAGDDTQYF.